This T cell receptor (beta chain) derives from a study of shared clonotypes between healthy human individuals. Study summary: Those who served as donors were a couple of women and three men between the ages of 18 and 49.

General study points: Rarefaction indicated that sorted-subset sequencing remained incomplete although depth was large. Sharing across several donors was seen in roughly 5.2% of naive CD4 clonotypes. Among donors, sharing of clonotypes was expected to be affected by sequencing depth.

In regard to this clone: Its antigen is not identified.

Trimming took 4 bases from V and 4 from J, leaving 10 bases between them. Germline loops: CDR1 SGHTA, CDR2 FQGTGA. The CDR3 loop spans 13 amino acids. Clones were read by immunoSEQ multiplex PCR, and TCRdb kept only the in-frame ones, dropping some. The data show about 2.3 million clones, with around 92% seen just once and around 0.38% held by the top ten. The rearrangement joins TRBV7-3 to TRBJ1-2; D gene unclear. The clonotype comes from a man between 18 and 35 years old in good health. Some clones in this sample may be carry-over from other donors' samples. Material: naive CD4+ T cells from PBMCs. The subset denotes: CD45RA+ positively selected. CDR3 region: CASSSSTVYGYTF. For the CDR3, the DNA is TGTGCCAGCAGCTCCAGTACGGTCTATGGCTACACCTTC. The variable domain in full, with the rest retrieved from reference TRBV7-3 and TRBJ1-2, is GAGVSQTPSNKVTEKGKYVELRCDPISGHTALYWYRQSLGQGPEFLIYFQGTGAADDSGLPNDRFFAVRPEGSVSTLKIQRTERGDSAVYLCASSSSTVYGYTFGSGTRLTVV.